The 32 T cell receptor beta chains below all came from one sample that was sequenced in a study of cytomegalovirus exposure and HLA in healthy donors. TCRdb keeps only in-frame clones here, not all; method: immunoSEQ multiplex PCR. The top ten hold around 15% of the sample, which has approximately 200,000 clones, approximately 82% seen once. The sequencing sample was made of PBMCs. The receptors originated from a woman between 25 and 40 years old in good health and CMV-seropositive.

The V gene is TRBV19, the J gene TRBJ1-1, with D possibly being TRBD1 (5 bases). This CDR3 contains 13 residues. Trimming took off 2 bases at V and 7 bases at J, with 11 bases between the two ends. CDR1 LNHDA and CDR2 SQIVND come from the germline V gene (reference sequence). The CDR3 region is CASSIPGEGEAFF. DNA for the CDR3: TGTGCCAGTAGTATACCGGGGGAGGGTGAAGCTTTCTTT.

The chain is built from TRBV18 and TRBJ1-5, with D uncertain. CDR3 length: 16 residues. The V gene lost 0 bases and the J gene lost 7 bases, with 16 bases spanning the gap. The germline V gene has CDR1 KGHSH and CDR2 LQKENI. The CDR3 nucleotides are TGTGCCAGCTCACCACCGTCGGCGGGGTTAGGACAGCCCCAGCATTTT. Its protein is CASSPPSAGLGQPQHF.

The chain's CDR3 is CASSLRTSGKAGELFF. CDR3 in DNA: TGTGCCAGCAGTTTGAGGACTAGCGGGAAGGCCGGGGAGCTGTTTTTT. The chain carries TRBV27 and TRBJ2-2, with 12 positions matching TRBD2. V shed 3 bases, J shed 6 bases, and the junction held 5 bases outside the gene matches. The CDR3 runs 16 residues. CDR1 and CDR2 from the germline V gene are MNHEY and SMNVEV (reference sequence).

The chain carries TRBV9 and TRBJ1-2; D remains ambiguous. Between the trimmed V and J ends, which lost 3 bases and 8 bases, there was a span of 11 bases. Germline V gene lookup returns CDR1 SGDLS and CDR2 YYNGEE. There are 12 residues in the CDR3. CDR3 nucleotide sequence: TGTGCCAGCAGCGCTTCGTCGGGGGGCTACACCTTC. Translation gives CASSASSGGYTF. Full variable domain (outside the CDR3, taken from reference TRBV9 and TRBJ1-2): DSGVTQTPKHLITATGQRVTLRCSPRSGDLSVYWYQQSLDQGLQFLIQYYNGEERAKGNILERFSAQQFPDLHSELNLSSLELGDSALYFCASSASSGGYTFGSGTRLTVV.

This sequence joins TRBV25-1 and TRBJ2-1; D call uncertain. This CDR3 has 12 residues. The V gene lost 5 bases and the J gene lost 6 bases, with 8 bases spanning the gap. Germline V gives CDR1 MGHDK, CDR2 SYGVNS. CDR3 protein: CASSPRSNEQFF. CDR3 nucleotides: TGTGCCAGCAGTCCCCGTTCCAATGAGCAGTTCTTC.

CDR3: CASSLAGGAEQYF. The DNA of the CDR3 is TGTGCCAGCAGTTTAGCGGGAGGTGCCGAGCAGTACTTC. The chain carries TRBV28 and TRBJ2-7; 8 nucleotides match TRBD2. The CDR3 contains 13 residues. Per the germline V gene, CDR1 is MDHEN and CDR2 is SYDVKM. Trimming cost V 2 bases and J 6 bases; bases outside gene matches: 3.

This chain links TRBV27 with TRBJ1-1; perhaps TRBD1 as D (6 bases). V was clipped by 4 bases and J by 7 bases, with 13 bases between them. The CDR3 totals 13 residues. Germline CDR1 reads MNHEY; CDR2 reads SMNVEV (reference sequence). CDR3 amino acids: CASSWGQGGEAFF. CDR3 bases: TGTGCCAGCAGTTGGGGGCAGGGTGGTGAAGCTTTCTTT.

The chain recombines TRBV5-4 with TRBJ2-1; 15 bases are a match to TRBD2. V dropped 7 bases and J dropped 7; count of bases not matched to a gene: 9. This CDR3 is built from 16 residues. CDR1 and CDR2 from the germline V gene are SGHNT and YYREEE (reference sequence). The CDR3 protein is CASQLGGTSGRNEQFF. DNA for the CDR3: TGTGCCAGCCAGCTTGGAGGGACTAGCGGGAGGAATGAGCAGTTCTTC.

This sequence joins TRBV25-1 and TRBJ2-1; 7 bases align to TRBD2. Germline trimming cut 6 bases from V and 4 bases from J; bases unmatched to any gene: 12. The CDR3 spans 16 residues. Germline CDR1 MGHDK, CDR2 SYGVNS. The CDR3 loop reads CASSLGRLAVYNEQFF. The CDR3 nucleotides are TGTGCCAGCAGCTTGGGTAGGCTAGCGGTTTACAATGAGCAGTTCTTC.

The CDR3, as DNA: TGTGCCAGCAGCGGGCAGAGTACCGAGAAGCAGTTCTTC. Protein product: CASSGQSTEKQFF. This rearrangement joins TRBV11-3 to TRBJ2-1; no clear D. Per germline, CDR1 SGHNT and CDR2 YENEEA. The CDR3 is 13 amino acids. Trimming took off 5 bases at V and 11 bases at J, with 16 bases between the two ends.

J is TRBJ2-7 and V is TRBV5-6; D is possibly TRBD2 (6 bases). V lost 0 bases and J 2 bases, leaving 12 bases between the germline ends. The germline CDR1 and CDR2 sequences are SGHDT and YYEEEE. The CDR3 runs 15 residues. DNA for the CDR3: TGTGCCAGCAGCTTGGCCATTAGCGGACCCTACGAGCAGTACTTC. This sequence encodes CASSLAISGPYEQYF.

The chain carries TRBV15 and TRBJ2-1; 9 bases are a match to TRBD1. V trimming: 5 bases; J trimming: 0 bases; junction bases outside the gene matches: 5. CDR1 and CDR2 (germline): LNHNV, YYDKDF (reference sequence). CDR3 size: 16 residues. The CDR3 sequence: CATSGGTGSSYNEQFF. CDR3 sequence (DNA): TGTGCCACCAGCGGAGGGACAGGGTCCTCCTACAATGAGCAGTTCTTC.

The gene calls are TRBV6-6 and TRBJ1-5; no clear D. This CDR3 spans 15 amino acids. The V and J ends lost 0 bases and 6 bases respectively, with 12 bases between them. The germline CDR1 and CDR2 sequences are MNHNY and SVGAGI (reference sequence). The CDR3 here is CASSYSQDLGQPQHF. CDR3 in DNA: TGTGCCAGCAGTTACTCTCAGGATTTGGGTCAGCCCCAGCATTTT.

The V and J genes are TRBV5-1 and TRBJ1-5; possibly TRBD1 for D (6 bases). Trimming pared 4 bases from V and 4 bases from J, leaving 12 bases between. CDR3 length equals 14 residues. Germline loops: CDR1 SGHRS, CDR2 YFSETQ. This CDR3 is CASSTGQINQPQHF. As DNA, the CDR3 is TGCGCCAGCAGCACCGGACAGATTAATCAGCCCCAGCATTTT.

The chain has TRBV4-1 and TRBJ2-7, with D hard to call. Germline V lookup: CDR1 MGHRA, CDR2 YSYEKL. This CDR3 comprises 16 residues. The V gene lost 1 base and the J gene lost 6 bases, with 19 bases spanning the gap. CDR3 amino acids: CASSQVTQELYPEQYF. The CDR3, as DNA: TGCGCCAGCAGCCAAGTCACGCAAGAGCTCTACCCCGAGCAGTACTTC.

The CDR3 region is CASRRALAYEQYF. The CDR3, as DNA: TGTGCCAGCAGGAGGGCTCTAGCCTACGAGCAGTACTTC. The chain links TRBV7-2 to TRBJ2-7, with a tentative D call TRBD2 (5 bases). Germline V gene sequence: CDR1 SGHTA, CDR2 FQGNSA. Trimming removed 6 bases at V and 2 bases at J, with 11 bases between. The CDR3 contains 13 residues.

The rearrangement joins TRBV18 to TRBJ2-7, with TRBD1 matching 10 bases. The germline gives CDR1 KGHSH, CDR2 LQKENI. The CDR3 is 14 residues long. After removal of 5 bases from V and 6 bases from J, the junction contained 7 bases not matched to a gene. Written as DNA, the CDR3 is TGTGCCAGCTCAGCCCGGGACAGGGGCCTCGAGCAGTACTTC. It yields the protein CASSARDRGLEQYF.

The J gene is TRBJ2-2, the V gene TRBV6-5; D gene unclear. The V gene lost 0 bases and the J gene lost 2 bases, with 7 bases spanning the gap. Germline V gene lookup returns CDR1 MNHEY and CDR2 SVGAGI. The CDR3 length is 15 residues. The CDR3 protein is CASSYSGSNTGELFF. The CDR3 nucleotides read TGTGCCAGCAGTTACTCGGGCTCCAACACCGGGGAGCTGTTTTTT.

The chain combines TRBV15 with TRBJ1-1; no reliable D call. The CDR3 has 13 residues. V gave up 5 bases and J gave up 1 base, with 8 bases separating them. From germline, CDR1 is LNHNV and CDR2 YYDKDF (reference sequence). CDR3 amino acids: CATSWEGNTEAFF. DNA of the CDR3: TGTGCCACCAGCTGGGAGGGGAACACTGAAGCTTTCTTT.

The chain links TRBV28 to TRBJ1-5; D gene ambiguous. The germline CDR1 and CDR2 sequences are MDHEN and SYDVKM. The V and J ends lost 5 bases and 1 base respectively, with 6 bases between them. The CDR3 contains 13 residues. The CDR3 region has the DNA TGTGCCAGCAGTACTCCAAGCAATCAGCCCCAGCATTTT. As protein: CASSTPSNQPQHF.

This rearrangement joins TRBV11-2 to TRBJ2-1, with TRBD2 identical over 8 bases. Germline CDR1 is SGHAT and CDR2 is FQNNGV. The CDR3 totals 17 residues. Germline trimming cut 2 bases from V and 5 bases from J; bases unmatched to any gene: 11. Here the CDR3 DNA reads TGTGCCAGCAGCTTAAAAGTGGGACTAGGCCAACACAATGAGCAGTTCTTC. This gives the protein CASSLKVGLGQHNEQFF.

The rearrangement joins TRBV28 to TRBJ2-1; D possibly corresponds to TRBD2 (7 bases). Germline V gives CDR1 MDHEN, CDR2 SYDVKM. The V gene lost 4 bases and the J gene lost 1 base, with 11 bases spanning the gap. The CDR3 loop spans 15 amino acids. The CDR3 is CASSSGGQSYNEQFF. Written as DNA, the CDR3 is TGTGCCAGCAGTTCGGGAGGACAGTCCTACAATGAGCAGTTCTTC.

The sample holds a few counts of this clone. The chain uses TRBV18 and TRBJ1-2; D unclear. The CDR3 extends over 13 amino acids. Germline V gene sequence: CDR1 KGHSH, CDR2 LQKENI. The V gene lost 3 bases and the J gene lost 2 bases, with 7 bases spanning the gap. CDR3 residues: CASSPGGNYGYTF. The CDR3 DNA reads as TGTGCCAGCTCACCTGGCGGAAACTATGGCTACACCTTC.

This clone was counted only a few times. The chain links TRBV5-1 to TRBJ2-7; TRBD2 aligns across 7 bases. V lost 3 bases, J lost 3 bases, and 15 bases stayed unmatched. The germline V gene encodes CDR1 SGHRS and CDR2 YFSETQ. CDR3 size: 17 residues. Written as DNA, the CDR3 is TGCGCCAGCAGCTCCCCACTAGCGACTCGAAGGGGCTACGAGCAGTACTTC. Translation gives CASSSPLATRRGYEQYF.

The gene calls are TRBV19 and TRBJ1-5, with a weak D call TRBD1 (6 bases). V was trimmed by 6 bases and J by 4 bases, leaving 13 bases between them. The CDR3 spans 14 residues. Germline-derived CDR1 and CDR2 are LNHDA and SQIVND (reference sequence). The CDR3, as DNA: TGTGCCAGTAGAACCCAGGGGCAAAATCAGCCCCAGCATTTT. Amino acid sequence: CASRTQGQNQPQHF.

Only one count was recorded for this clone. This sequence joins TRBV9 and TRBJ2-1, with TRBD1 identical over 8 bases. This CDR3 contains 14 residues. The V and J ends lost 3 bases and 4 bases, in that order; junction bases with no gene match: 3. Germline V CDR1 and CDR2: SGDLS, YYNGEE. CDR3 sequence: CASSEGQEYNEQFF. CDR3 nucleotides: TGTGCCAGCAGCGAGGGACAGGAGTACAATGAGCAGTTCTTC.

The chain couples TRBV19 to TRBJ1-5, with 10 bases that match TRBD1. The ends lost 2 bases at V and 8 bases at J; junction bases unmatched: 6. Per the germline V gene, CDR1 is LNHDA and CDR2 is SQIVND (reference sequence). This CDR3 contains 15 residues. This CDR3 reads CASSITTGGVEPQHF. CDR3 DNA: TGTGCCAGTAGTATAACGACAGGGGGCGTTGAGCCCCAGCATTTT.

This rearrangement joins TRBV29-1 to TRBJ2-1; D is perhaps TRBD2 (5 bases). CDR3 length: 12 amino acids. V dropped 7 bases and J dropped 9 bases, with 16 bases sitting between them. Germline assignment: CDR1 SQVTM and CDR2 ANQGSEA. DNA for the CDR3: TGCAGCGGTAGCGAAACGGTCGGTGAGCAGTTCTTC. Residues: CSGSETVGEQFF.

The chain combines TRBV27 with TRBJ2-1, with 7 bases lining up with TRBD2. The ends lost 7 bases at V and 4 bases at J; junction bases unmatched: 10. Germline V lookup: CDR1 MNHEY, CDR2 SMNVEV (reference sequence). The CDR3 is made up of 15 amino acids. The DNA of the CDR3 is TGTGCCAGCAAAAGCGGGGCCTCCCCTTACAATGAGCAGTTCTTC. This encodes CASKSGASPYNEQFF.

The chain carries TRBV2 and TRBJ2-3, with TRBD1 as a possible D gene (6 bases). Trimming left V 7 bases short and J 1 base short, with 12 bases between. Germline assignment: CDR1 SNHLY and CDR2 FYNNEI. This CDR3 spans 14 amino acids. The CDR3 DNA follows: TGTGCCAGCATATTGGCAGGGGGCACAGATACGCAGTATTTT. Translation: CASILAGGTDTQYF. The full variable domain, with the rest looked up from reference TRBV2 and TRBJ2-3, is EPEVTQTPSHQVTQMGQEVILRCVPISNHLYFYWYRQILGQKVEFLVSFYNNEISEKSEIFDDQFSVERPDGSNFTLKIRSTKLEDSAMYFCASILAGGTDTQYFGPGTRLTVL.

This sequence joins TRBV27 and TRBJ2-7; D possibly corresponds to TRBD1 (5 bases). V was clipped by 3 bases and J by 7 bases, with 10 bases between them. This CDR3 comprises 12 residues. Germline loops: CDR1 MNHEY, CDR2 SMNVEV (reference sequence). The CDR3 is CASSFRPGEQYF. Written as DNA, the CDR3 is TGTGCCAGCAGTTTTCGTCCAGGGGAGCAGTACTTC.

This chain links TRBV30 with TRBJ2-7; perhaps TRBD2 as D (5 bases). Trimming cost V 2 bases and J 6 bases, with 14 bases left between them. Germline loops: CDR1 GTSNPN, CDR2 SVGIG (reference sequence). This CDR3 is 13 amino acids long. The CDR3 DNA sequence: TGTGCCTGGAGTCACCTAGCCCGGGGCGAGCAGTACTTC. It specifies CAWSHLARGEQYF. The full variable domain, completed using reference TRBV30 and TRBJ2-7, is SQTIHQWPATLVQPVGSPLSLECTVEGTSNPNLYWYRQAAGRGLQLLFYSVGIGQISSEVPQNLSASRPQDRQFILSSKKLLLSDSGFYLCAWSHLARGEQYFGPGTRLTVT.